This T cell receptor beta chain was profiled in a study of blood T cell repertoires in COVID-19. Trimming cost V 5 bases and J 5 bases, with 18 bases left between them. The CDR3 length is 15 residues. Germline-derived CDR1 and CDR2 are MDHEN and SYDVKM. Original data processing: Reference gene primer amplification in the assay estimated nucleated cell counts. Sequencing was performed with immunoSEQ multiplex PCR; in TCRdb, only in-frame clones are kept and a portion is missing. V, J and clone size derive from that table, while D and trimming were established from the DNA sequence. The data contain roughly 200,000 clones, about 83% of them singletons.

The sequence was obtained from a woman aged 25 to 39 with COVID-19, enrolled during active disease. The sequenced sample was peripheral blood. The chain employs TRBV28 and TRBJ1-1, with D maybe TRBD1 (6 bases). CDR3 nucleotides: TGTGCCAGCAGTGGAACCTACAGGGTAAGGACTGAAGCTTTCTTT. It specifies CASSGTYRVRTEAFF. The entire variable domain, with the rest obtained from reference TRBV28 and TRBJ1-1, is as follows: DVKVTQSSRYLVKRTGEKVFLECVQDMDHENMFWYRQDPGLGLRLIYFSYDVKMKEKGDIPEGYSVSREKKERFSLILESASTNQTSMYLCASSGTYRVRTEAFFGQGTRLTVV.